This record concerns one TCR beta chain sequence. This CDR3 is 16 amino acids long. V lost 0 bases to trimming and J lost 0 bases; unmatched junction nucleotides: 3. Germline V gives CDR1 SGHDT, CDR2 YYEEEE. The data originate from a study of STAT5B mutations in CD4+ large granular lymphocyte leukemia. Controls came from buffy coats of healthy blood donors. Clones were sequenced by immunoSEQ multiplex PCR, and TCRdb holds only the in-frame ones, with some missing. The data contain 25,000 to 40,000 clones, roughly 79% of them singletons. This TCR was recovered from a human donor in good health. Sequencing was performed on CD4+ T cells from blood buffy coats. The J gene is TRBJ1-2, the V gene TRBV5-6, with 9 bases matching TRBD1. CDR3 sequence: CASSLGGTGPNYGYTF. As DNA, the CDR3 is TGTGCCAGCAGCTTGGGAGGGACAGGGCCTAACTATGGCTACACCTTC.